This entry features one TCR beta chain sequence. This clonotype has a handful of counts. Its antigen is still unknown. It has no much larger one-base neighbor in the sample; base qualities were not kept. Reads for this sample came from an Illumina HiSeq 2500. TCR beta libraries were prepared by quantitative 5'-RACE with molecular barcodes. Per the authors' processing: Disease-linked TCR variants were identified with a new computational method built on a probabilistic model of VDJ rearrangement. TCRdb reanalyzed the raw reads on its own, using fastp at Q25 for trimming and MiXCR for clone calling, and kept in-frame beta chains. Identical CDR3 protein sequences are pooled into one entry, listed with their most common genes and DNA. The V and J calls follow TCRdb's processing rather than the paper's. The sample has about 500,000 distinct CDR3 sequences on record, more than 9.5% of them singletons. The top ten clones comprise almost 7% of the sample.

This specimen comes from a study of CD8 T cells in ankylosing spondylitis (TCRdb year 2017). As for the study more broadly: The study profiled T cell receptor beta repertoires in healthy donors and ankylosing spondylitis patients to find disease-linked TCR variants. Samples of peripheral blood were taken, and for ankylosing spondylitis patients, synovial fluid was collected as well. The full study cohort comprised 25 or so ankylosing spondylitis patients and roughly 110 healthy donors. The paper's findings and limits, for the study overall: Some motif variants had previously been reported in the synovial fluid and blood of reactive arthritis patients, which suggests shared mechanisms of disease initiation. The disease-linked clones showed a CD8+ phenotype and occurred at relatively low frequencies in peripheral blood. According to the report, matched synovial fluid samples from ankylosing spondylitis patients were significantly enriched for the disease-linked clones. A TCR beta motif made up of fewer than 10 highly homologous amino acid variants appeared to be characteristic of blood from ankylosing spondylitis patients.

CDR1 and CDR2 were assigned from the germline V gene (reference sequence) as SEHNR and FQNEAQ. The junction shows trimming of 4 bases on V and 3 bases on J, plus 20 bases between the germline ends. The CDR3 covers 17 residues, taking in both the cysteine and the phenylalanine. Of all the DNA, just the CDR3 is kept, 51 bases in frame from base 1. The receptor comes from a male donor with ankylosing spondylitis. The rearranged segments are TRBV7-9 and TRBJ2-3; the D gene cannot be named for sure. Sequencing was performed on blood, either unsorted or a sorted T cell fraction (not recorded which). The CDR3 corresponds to CASSSGVLSTSTDTQYF. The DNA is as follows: TGTGCCAGCAGCTCAGGCGTTTTGTCTACCTCGACAGATACGCAGTATTTT.